This TCR beta chain stems from a study of blood T cells in healthy people across ages (dated by TCRdb to the mid-2010s). The study in broad terms: In model experiments, template switching captured about one uniquely barcoded TCR beta cDNA molecule for every two T cells. To avoid experimental bias, donors of different ages were distributed randomly across sequencing lanes. Two additional independent replicas of 1 million unique cDNA reads from the same blood draw were analyzed for two donors (one aged 18 to 30 and one aged 80 or older). Donors were grouped into four age groups: young (average 16 years), middle-aged (around 39), aged (62) and long-lived (roughly 80). Age-related changes in TCR beta repertoire diversity were measured in the study by deep sequencing normalized with unique cDNA molecular identifiers.

As concerns this clonotype: Its antigen has not been determined. The record has no base qualities; no much larger clone is one base away.

Library prep was done by 5' RACE. TCRdb names Illumina HiSeq 2500 as the instrument used. The second PCR ran for about 6 to 11 cycles and used a J-beta primer mix along with a sample-barcoded 5' primer. Each TCR beta cDNA molecule received a unique molecular identifier from a template-switch 5' adaptor carrying 12 random nucleotides. At least 2.5 million CDR3-containing paired-end reads were obtained from each sample. First-strand cDNA was synthesized from all RNA with the Mint cDNA synthesis kit, primed by a TRBC-specific oligonucleotide. All cDNA was treated with uracil-DNA glycosylase and then went through a first 18-cycle PCR with the universal primers M1SS and BC2_uni_R. In the source study's methods: Each sample was normalized by randomly selecting 1 million high-quality reads, each carrying a distinct molecular identifier. Instead of being binned into consensus sequences, reads with shared molecular identifiers were discarded. MiTCR, with a Q25 quality threshold and the strictest error-elimination algorithm, was used for CDR3 identification, clonotype clustering and error correction. A nonparametric unseen species model using Euler transformation provided a lower-bound estimate of total TCR beta diversity. Clones were called with MiXCR by TCRdb after fastp trimmed the public reads at Q25, and only in-frame beta chains were retained. When rows share a CDR3 protein, they turn into one entry using the most common DNA and genes. TCRdb, not the authors, supplied the V and J calls. In all, the sample holds 1.4 million or so distinct CDR3 sequences, and approximately 43% of those were seen once. Jointly, the top ten make up more than 4% of the sample.

V is shortened by 0 bases, J by 1 base, and the region joining them spans 10 bases. The germline V gene provides CDR1 MNHEY and CDR2 SVGEGT. The CDR3 sequence holds 16 residues, the cysteine and phenylalanine included. Left in the record is the CDR3 DNA by itself, 48 bases read in frame from the first base. Systemically healthy Caucasian individuals from Russia, around 39 in total and aged about 6 to 95 years, were included as donors. Each donor gave ten milliliters of peripheral blood, collected into EDTA-treated Vacutainer tubes. PBMCs were isolated by Ficoll-Paque density-gradient centrifugation, with at least 6.5 million obtained per sample. Total RNA, at least 5.5 micrograms per sample, was extracted from PBMCs with Trizol reagent. For every donor, an aliquot of PBMCs went through flow cytometry to measure the percentages of naive CD45RAhigh/CD27high T cells. General findings and caveats noted by the study authors: The percentage of naive T cells measured by flow cytometry correlated strongly with observed TCR beta diversity. Bulk unsorted PBMC profiling prevented conclusive comparison of naive and antigen-experienced compartments. Observed TCR beta diversity per million T cells fell roughly linearly with age, and a significant reduction was already apparent by age approximately 40. Because donor CMV infection status was unknown, age-related changes in expanded clonotypes were potentially confounded. Total diversity estimates from one million sequenced T cells were considered lower bounds and underestimates. Compared with the aged group, the long-lived group had more naive CD4+ T cells, fewer expanded clones and increased TCR diversity, suggesting age selection.

This TCR derives from a woman between 18 and 30 years old in good health. Material: blood. The V and J genes are TRBV6-2 or TRBV6-3 and TRBJ2-1; the D gene is perhaps TRBD2, from 5 matching bases. The CDR3 amino acid sequence is: CASSYSSGYSYNEQFF. DNA sequence: TGTGCCAGCAGTTACTCTTCGGGGTATTCCTACAATGAGCAGTTCTTC.